This T cell receptor beta chain was recovered during a study of identical twins. TCRdb reprocessed the 5' RACE reads via MiXCR and lists one record per CDR3 protein. The sample holds about 520,000 distinct CDR3 sequences, 22% seen once. This clonotype was seen repeatedly, ten times or more. The antigen is unknown. Findings and caveats of the study: Invariant MAIT and iNKT cells could partly confound zero-insertion analyses.

These data are also associated with another study on T cells expressing NK-cell markers. That report adds: Seropositivity for HCMV was found in seven of the eight sequenced donors, with one seronegative. About 1.0-7.0% of CD8+ T cells in roughly six donors belonged to dominant NKG2C+ clonotypes. Whether expanded NKG2C+ T cell clones were HCMV specific stayed uncertain.

Material for sequencing was CD4+ T cells sorted from blood. The sequence derives from a woman younger than 30 in good health.

As DNA, the CDR3 is TGCAGCTCCCGGGACGCCGTGTATCCTGAAGCTTTCTTT. It yields the protein CSSRDAVYPEAFF. The chain combines TRBV29-1 with TRBJ1-1, with TRBD1 as a possible D gene (5 bases). Germline lookup yields CDR1 SQVTM and CDR2 ANQGSEA. Between the trimmed V and J ends, which lost 8 bases and 6 bases, there was a span of 19 bases. This CDR3 has 13 amino acids.